This TCR beta chain was recorded in a study of pediatric ulcerative colitis. Study-level findings and limits: Ulcerative colitis patients shared more blood-rectal clones than controls.

The rectum was sampled with one to two pinch biopsies at colonoscopy. Measured with immunoSEQ multiplex PCR; TCRdb has only the in-frame clones, and not every one. The sample yields over 20,000 clones, over 60% seen once. This clone was counted only a few times. Its antigen is not known. The germline gives CDR1 MGHRA, CDR2 YSYEKL. The CDR3 sequence is 16 residues long. V gave up 0 bases and J gave up 1 base, with 10 bases separating them. The sequenced sample consisted of gut tissue. This receptor was obtained from a boy aged 5-17 years with severe ulcerative colitis. The chain combines TRBV4-1 with TRBJ1-3; D remains ambiguous. CDR3 amino acids: CASSQDRVGSGNTIYF. The CDR3 DNA reads as TGCGCCAGCAGCCAAGATCGGGTCGGGTCTGGAAACACCATATATTTT.